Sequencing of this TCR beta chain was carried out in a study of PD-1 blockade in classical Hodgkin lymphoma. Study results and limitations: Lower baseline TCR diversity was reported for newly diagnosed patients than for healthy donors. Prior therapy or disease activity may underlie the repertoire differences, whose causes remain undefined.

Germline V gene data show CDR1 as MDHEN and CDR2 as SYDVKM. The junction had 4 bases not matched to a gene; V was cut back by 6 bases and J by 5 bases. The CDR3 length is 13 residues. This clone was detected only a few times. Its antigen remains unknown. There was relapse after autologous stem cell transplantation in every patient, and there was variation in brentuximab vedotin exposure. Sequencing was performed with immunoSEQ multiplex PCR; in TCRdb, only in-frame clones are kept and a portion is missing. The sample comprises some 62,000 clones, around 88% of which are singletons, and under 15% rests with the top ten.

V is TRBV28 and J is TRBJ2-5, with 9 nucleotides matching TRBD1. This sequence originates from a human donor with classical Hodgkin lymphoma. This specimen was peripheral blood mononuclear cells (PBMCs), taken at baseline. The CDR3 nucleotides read TGTGCCAGCAGACCTACAGGGGGCGAGACCCAGTACTTC. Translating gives CASRPTGGETQYF.